This TCR beta chain was sequenced in a study of blood T cell repertoires in COVID-19. Study-wide background: Italy, Spain and the United States were the sources of the convalescent and acute COVID-19 samples.

Produced via immunoSEQ multiplex PCR; TCRdb's table is partial and in-frame only. The data show about 400,000 clones, around 92% seen once. Germline CDR1 reads SEHNR; CDR2 reads FQNEAQ (reference sequence). This CDR3 is 18 amino acids long. V shed 5 bases and J 2 bases; nucleotides not matched to a gene: 13. The sample taken for sequencing was peripheral blood. This clonotype originated in a middle-aged man with acute or convalescent COVID-19. V gene TRBV7-9 combines with J gene TRBJ2-7, with 12 bases that match TRBD2. The CDR3 DNA is TGTGCCAGCAGCCATCCTAACGGGGCTAGCGGGAGGGCCTACGAGCAGTACTTC. This codes for CASSHPNGASGRAYEQYF.